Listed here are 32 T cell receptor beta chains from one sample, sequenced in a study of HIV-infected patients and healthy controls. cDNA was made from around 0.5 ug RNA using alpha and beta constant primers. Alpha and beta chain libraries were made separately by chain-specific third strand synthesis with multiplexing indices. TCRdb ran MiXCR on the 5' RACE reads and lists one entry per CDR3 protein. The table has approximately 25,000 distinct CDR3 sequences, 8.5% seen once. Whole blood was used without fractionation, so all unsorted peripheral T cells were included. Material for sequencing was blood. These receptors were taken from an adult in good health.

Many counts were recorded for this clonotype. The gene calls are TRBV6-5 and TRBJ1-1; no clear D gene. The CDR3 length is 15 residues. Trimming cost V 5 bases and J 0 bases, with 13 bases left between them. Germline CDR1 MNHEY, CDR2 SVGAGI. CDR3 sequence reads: CASSDYQSMNTEAFF. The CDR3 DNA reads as TGTGCCAGCAGTGATTATCAATCCATGAACACTGAAGCTTTCTTT.

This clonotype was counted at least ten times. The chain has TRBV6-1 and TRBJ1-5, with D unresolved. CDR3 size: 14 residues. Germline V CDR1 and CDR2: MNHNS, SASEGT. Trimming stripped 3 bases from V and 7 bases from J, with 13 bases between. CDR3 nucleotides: TGTGCCAGCAGTGATGTTGGGAGAGGCCAGCCCCAGCATTTT. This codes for CASSDVGRGQPQHF.

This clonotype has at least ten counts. The CDR3 region has the DNA TGTGCCAGCAGTTACTCTGGGACAGGCCACTATGGCTACACCTTC. Its protein is CASSYSGTGHYGYTF. The chain is built from TRBV6-5 and TRBJ1-2, with TRBD1 identical over 8 bases. The V segment lost 0 bases and the J segment 3 bases; nucleotides outside the gene matches: 3. Per the germline V gene, CDR1 is MNHEY and CDR2 is SVGAGI. The CDR3 loop spans 15 amino acids.

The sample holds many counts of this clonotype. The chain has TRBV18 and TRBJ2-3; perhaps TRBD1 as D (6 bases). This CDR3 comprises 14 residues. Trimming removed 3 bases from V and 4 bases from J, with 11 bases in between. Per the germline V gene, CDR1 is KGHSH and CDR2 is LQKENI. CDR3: CASSPPGDADTQYF. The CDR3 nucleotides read TGTGCCAGCTCACCGCCAGGGGATGCAGATACGCAGTATTTT.

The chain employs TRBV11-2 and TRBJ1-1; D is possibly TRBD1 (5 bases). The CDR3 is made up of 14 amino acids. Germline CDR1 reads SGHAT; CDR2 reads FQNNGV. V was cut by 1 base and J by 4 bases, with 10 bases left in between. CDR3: CASSLGYGATEAFF. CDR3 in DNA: TGTGCCAGCAGCTTAGGGTACGGGGCCACTGAAGCTTTCTTT.

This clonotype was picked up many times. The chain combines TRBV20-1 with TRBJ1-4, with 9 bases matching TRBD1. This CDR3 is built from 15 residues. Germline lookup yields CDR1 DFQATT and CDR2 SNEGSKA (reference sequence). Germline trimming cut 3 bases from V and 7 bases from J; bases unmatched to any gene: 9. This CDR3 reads CSASPKDRGAEKLFF. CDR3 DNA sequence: TGCAGTGCTAGCCCCAAGGACAGGGGTGCTGAAAAACTGTTTTTT.

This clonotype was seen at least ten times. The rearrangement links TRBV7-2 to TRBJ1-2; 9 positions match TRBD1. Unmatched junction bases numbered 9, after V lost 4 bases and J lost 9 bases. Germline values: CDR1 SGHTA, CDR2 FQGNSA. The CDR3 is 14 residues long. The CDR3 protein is CASSSEGQGTSYTF. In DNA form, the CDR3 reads TGTGCCAGCAGCTCAGAAGGACAGGGGACTAGCTACACCTTC. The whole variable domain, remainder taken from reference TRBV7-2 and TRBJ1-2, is GAGVSQSPSNKVTEKGKDVELRCDPISGHTALYWYRQSLGQGLEFLIYFQGNSAPDKSGLPSDRFSAERTGGSVSTLTIQRTQQEDSAVYLCASSSEGQGTSYTFGSGTRLTVV.

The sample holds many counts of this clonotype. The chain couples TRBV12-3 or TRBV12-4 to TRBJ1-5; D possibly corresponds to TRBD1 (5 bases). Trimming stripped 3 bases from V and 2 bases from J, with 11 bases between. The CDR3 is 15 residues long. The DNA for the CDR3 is TGTGCCAGCAGTTTGGGGGGAAGAGGCAATCAGCCCCAGCATTTT. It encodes CASSLGGRGNQPQHF.

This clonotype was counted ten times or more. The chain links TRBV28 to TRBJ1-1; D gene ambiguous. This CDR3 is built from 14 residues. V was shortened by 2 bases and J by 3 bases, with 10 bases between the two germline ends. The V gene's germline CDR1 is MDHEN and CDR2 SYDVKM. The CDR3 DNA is TGTGCCAGCAGTTTAGTGCAGATGGACACTGAAGCTTTCTTT. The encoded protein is CASSLVQMDTEAFF.

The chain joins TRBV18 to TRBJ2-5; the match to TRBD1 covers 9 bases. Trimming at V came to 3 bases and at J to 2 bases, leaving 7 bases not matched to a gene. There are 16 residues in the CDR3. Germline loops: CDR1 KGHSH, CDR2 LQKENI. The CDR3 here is CASSPAQGAPQETQYF. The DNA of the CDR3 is TGTGCCAGCTCACCCGCACAGGGGGCCCCACAAGAGACCCAGTACTTC.

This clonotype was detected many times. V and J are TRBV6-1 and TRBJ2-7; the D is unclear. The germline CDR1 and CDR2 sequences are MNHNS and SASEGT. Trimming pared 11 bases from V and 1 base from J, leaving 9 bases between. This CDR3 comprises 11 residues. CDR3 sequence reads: CAGQKSYEQYF. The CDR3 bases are TGTGCCGGGCAGAAGTCCTACGAGCAGTACTTC.

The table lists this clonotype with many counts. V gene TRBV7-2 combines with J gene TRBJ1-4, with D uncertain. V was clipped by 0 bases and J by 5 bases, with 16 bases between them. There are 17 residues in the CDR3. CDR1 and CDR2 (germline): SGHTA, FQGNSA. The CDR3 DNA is TGTGCCAGCAGCTTAGCTTTTCCAACAGAACTGAATGAAAAACTGTTTTTT. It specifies CASSLAFPTELNEKLFF.

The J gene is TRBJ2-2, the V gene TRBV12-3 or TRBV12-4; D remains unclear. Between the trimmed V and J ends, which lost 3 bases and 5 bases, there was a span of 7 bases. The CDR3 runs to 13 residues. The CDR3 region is CASSLSRTGELFF. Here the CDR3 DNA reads TGTGCCAGCAGTTTGTCTAGAACCGGGGAGCTGTTTTTT.

The CDR3 region has the DNA TGCGCCAGCAGCCAAGGGGAGATCCTTGGAGATATGAAGTATTTT. This sequence encodes CASSQGEILGDMKYF. This chain joins TRBV4-1 and TRBJ2-3; tentative D call: TRBD2 (5 bases). The germline CDR1 and CDR2 sequences are MGHRA and YSYEKL. Trimming removed 1 base at V and 13 bases at J, with 21 bases between. This CDR3 contains 15 residues.

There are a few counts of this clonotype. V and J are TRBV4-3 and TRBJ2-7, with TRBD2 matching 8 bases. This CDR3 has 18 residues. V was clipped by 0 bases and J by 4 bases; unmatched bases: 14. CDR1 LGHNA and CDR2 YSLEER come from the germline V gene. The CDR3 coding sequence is TGCGCCAGCAGCCAAGAGGTTCGCGAGCGGGGGAGAACATACGAGCAGTACTTC. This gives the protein CASSQEVRERGRTYEQYF.

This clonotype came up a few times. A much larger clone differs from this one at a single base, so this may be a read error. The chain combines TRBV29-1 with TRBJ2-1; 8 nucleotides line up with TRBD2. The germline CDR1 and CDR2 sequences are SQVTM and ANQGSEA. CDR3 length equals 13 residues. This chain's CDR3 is CSVELAGINEHFF. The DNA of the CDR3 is TGCAGCGTTGAACTAGCGGGCATAAATGAGCACTTCTTC.

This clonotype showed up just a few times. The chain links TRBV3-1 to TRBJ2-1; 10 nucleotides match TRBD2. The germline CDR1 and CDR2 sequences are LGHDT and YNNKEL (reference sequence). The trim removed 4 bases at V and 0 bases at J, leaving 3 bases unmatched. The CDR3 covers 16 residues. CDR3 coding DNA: TGTGCCAGCAGCCGTGGACTAGCGGCCTCCTACAATGAGCAGTTCTTC. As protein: CASSRGLAASYNEQFF.

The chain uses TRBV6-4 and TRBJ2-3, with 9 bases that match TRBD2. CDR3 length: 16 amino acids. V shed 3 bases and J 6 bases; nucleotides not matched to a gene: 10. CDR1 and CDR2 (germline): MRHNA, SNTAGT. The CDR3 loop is CASSDGSLAGPDTQYF. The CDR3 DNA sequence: TGTGCCAGCAGTGATGGGAGTCTAGCGGGGCCGGATACGCAGTATTTT.

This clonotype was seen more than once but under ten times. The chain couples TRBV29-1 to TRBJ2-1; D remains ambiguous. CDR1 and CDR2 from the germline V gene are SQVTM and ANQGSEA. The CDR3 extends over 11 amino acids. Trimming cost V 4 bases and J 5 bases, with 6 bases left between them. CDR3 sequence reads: CSVGQDNEQFF. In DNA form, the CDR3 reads TGCAGCGTTGGGCAGGACAATGAGCAGTTCTTC.

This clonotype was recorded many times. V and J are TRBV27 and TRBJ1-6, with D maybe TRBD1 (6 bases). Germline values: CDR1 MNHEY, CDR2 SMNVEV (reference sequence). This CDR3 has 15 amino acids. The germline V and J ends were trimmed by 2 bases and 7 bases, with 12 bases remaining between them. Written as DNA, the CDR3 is TGTGCCAGCAGTTTAAGAACAGGGTCCAATTCACCCCTCCACTTT. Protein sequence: CASSLRTGSNSPLHF.

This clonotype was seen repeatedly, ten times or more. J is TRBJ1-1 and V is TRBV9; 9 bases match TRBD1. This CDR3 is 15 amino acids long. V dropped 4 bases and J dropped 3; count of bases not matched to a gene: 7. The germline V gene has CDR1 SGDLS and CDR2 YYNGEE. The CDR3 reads CASSLWTGEDTEAFF. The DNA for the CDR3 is TGTGCCAGCAGCTTATGGACAGGGGAGGACACTGAAGCTTTCTTT.

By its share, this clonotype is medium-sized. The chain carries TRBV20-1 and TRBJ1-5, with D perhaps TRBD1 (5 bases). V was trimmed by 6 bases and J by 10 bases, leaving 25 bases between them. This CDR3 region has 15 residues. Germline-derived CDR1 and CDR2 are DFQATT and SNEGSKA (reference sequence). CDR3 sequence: CSAHRGGPSINPQHF. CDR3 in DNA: TGCAGTGCCCATAGGGGCGGTCCCTCAATCAATCCCCAGCATTTT.

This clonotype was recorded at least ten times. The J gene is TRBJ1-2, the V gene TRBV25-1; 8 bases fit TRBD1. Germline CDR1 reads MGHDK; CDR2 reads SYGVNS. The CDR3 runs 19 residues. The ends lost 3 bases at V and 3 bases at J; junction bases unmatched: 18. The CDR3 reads CASSDGVWGDRSSHYGYTF. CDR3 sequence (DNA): TGTGCCAGCAGTGATGGGGTCTGGGGGGACAGGTCCTCTCACTATGGCTACACCTTC.

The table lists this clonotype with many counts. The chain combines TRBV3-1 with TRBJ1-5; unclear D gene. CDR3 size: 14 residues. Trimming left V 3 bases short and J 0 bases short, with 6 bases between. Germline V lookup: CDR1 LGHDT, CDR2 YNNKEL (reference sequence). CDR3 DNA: TGTGCCAGCAGCCAGGGCCTTAGCAATCAGCCCCAGCATTTT. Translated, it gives CASSQGLSNQPQHF.

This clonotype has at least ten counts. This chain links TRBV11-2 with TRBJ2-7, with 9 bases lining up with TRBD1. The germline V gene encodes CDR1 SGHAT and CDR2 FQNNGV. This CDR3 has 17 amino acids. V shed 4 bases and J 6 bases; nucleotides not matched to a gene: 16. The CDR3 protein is CASSSLKMGQGKGEQYF. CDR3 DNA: TGTGCCAGCAGCTCACTGAAAATGGGACAGGGCAAGGGCGAGCAGTACTTC.

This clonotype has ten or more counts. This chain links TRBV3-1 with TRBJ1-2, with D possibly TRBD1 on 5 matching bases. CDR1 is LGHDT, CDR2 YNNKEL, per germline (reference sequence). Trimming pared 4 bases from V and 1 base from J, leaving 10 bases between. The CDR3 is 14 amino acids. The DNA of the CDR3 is TGTGCCAGCAGCCGACAGTGGGATAACTATGGCTACACCTTC. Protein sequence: CASSRQWDNYGYTF.

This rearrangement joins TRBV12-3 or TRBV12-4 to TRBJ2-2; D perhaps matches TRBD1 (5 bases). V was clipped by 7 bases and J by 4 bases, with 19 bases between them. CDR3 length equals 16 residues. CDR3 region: CASTTRKGLGTGELFF. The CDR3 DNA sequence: TGTGCCAGCACCACCCGAAAGGGGCTGGGCACCGGGGAGCTGTTTTTT.

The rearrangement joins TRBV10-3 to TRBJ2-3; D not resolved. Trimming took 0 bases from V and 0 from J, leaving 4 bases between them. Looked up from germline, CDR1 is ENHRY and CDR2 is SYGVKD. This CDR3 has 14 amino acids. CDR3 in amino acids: CAISESVSTDTQYF. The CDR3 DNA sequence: TGTGCCATCAGTGAGTCGGTCAGCACAGATACGCAGTATTTT.

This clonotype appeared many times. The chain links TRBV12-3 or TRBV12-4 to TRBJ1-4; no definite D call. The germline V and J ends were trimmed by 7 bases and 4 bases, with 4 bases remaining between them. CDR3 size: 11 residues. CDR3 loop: CASTDNEKLFF. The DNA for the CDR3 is TGTGCCAGCACCGATAATGAAAAACTGTTTTTT.

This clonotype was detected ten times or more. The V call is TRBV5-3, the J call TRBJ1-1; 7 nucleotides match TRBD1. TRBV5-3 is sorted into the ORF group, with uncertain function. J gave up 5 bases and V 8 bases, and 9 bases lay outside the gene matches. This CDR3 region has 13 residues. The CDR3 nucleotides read TGTGCCAGGATGCGACAGGGAAGGACTGAAGCTTTCTTT. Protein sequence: CARMRQGRTEAFF.

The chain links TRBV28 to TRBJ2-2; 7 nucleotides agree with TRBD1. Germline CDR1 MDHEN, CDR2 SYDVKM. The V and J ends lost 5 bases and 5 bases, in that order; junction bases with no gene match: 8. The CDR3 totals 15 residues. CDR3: CASSLRQGATGELFF. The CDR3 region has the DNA TGTGCCAGCAGTCTCCGACAGGGAGCAACCGGGGAGCTGTTTTTT.

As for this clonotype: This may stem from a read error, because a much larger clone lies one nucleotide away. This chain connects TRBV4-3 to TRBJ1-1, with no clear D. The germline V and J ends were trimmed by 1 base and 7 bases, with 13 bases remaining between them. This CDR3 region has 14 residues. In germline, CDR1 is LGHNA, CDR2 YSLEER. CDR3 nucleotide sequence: TGCGCCAGCAGCCAAGCCCGAAATATGGGTGAAGCTTTCTTT. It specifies CASSQARNMGEAFF.